This T cell receptor beta chain was found in a study of graft-versus-host responses after intestinal transplantation. This CDR3 region has 17 residues. Germline V gene lookup returns CDR1 LGHNA and CDR2 YSLEER. V shed 0 bases, J shed 2 bases, and the junction held 9 bases outside the gene matches. The study, taken as a whole, reports: GvH clones appeared in recipient marrow, some first in ileum or blood.

Repertoires were generated with immunoSEQ multiplex PCR, while TCRdb's copy carries only in-frame clones and drops some. This sample has 90,000 to 130,000 clones, with around nine tenths found just once. Details on this clone: Its antigen is still unknown.

This TCR was recovered from a human donor who was the organ donor for an intestinal transplant. This sequence joins TRBV4-3 and TRBJ2-7; 8 bases align to TRBD2. Sequenced material: unstimulated CD4+ T cells sorted from spleen or lymph node cells, taken before transplant. Here the CDR3 DNA reads TGCGCCAGCAGCCAAGAATTCACGGCTAGCGGGCCCTACGAGCAGTACTTC. Its protein is CASSQEFTASGPYEQYF.